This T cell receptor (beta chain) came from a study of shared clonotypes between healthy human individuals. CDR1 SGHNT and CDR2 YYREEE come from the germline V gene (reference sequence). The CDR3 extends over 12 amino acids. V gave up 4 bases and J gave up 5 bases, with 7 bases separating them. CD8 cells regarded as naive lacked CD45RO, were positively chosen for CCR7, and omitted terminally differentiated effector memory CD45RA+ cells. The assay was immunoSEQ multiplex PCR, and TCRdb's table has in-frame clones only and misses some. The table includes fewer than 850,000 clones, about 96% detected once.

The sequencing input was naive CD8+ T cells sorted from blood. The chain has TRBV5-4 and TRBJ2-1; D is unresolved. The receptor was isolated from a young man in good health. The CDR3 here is CASSVFNNEQFF. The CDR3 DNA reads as TGTGCCAGCAGCGTATTCAACAATGAGCAGTTCTTC.